The 10 T cell receptor beta chains below were found in one sample sequenced in a study of T-cell reconstitution after alpha-beta-depleted transplantation in children. Unique molecular identifiers featured in how the TCRbeta library was prepared. Each CDR3 protein is one row after TCRdb ran MiXCR on the PCR reads. In the table there are 240,000 or so distinct CDR3 sequences, around 12% of which are singletons. The material sequenced was PBMCs from the stem cell graft donor, taken from the stem cell graft. The receptors originated from a human donor who donated a stem cell graft to a child with acute lymphoblastic leukemia.

This clonotype was recorded many times. V gene TRBV7-6 combines with J gene TRBJ2-7; possible D gene TRBD1, 6 bases. CDR1 is SGHVS and CDR2 is FNYEAQ in the germline V gene. V lost 3 bases to trimming and J lost 6 bases, with 9 bases between them. This CDR3 is built from 12 residues. This CDR3 is CASSFGQTEQYF. Written as DNA, the CDR3 is TGTGCCAGCAGCTTCGGACAGACCGAGCAGTACTTC.

This clonotype was seen ten or more times. This chain links TRBV18 with TRBJ1-1; D not resolved. The germline V gene encodes CDR1 KGHSH and CDR2 LQKENI. CDR3 size: 14 residues. V gave up 1 base and J gave up 8 bases, with 14 bases separating them. The CDR3 is CASSPRGKGPEAFF. In DNA, the CDR3 is TGTGCCAGCTCACCACGCGGTAAAGGTCCCGAAGCTTTCTTT.

This clonotype appeared many times. This CDR3 is CAVGTGISNQPQHF. Here the CDR3 DNA reads TGTGCCGTGGGGACAGGCATTAGCAATCAGCCCCAGCATTTT. The chain joins TRBV27 to TRBJ1-5; TRBD1 matches 8 bases. Trimming took 11 bases from V and 0 from J; bases not matched to a gene: 6. Germline V CDR1 and CDR2: MNHEY, SMNVEV (reference sequence). The CDR3 totals 14 residues.

This clonotype was seen many times. The chain couples TRBV20-1 to TRBJ2-7; 8 bases are shared with TRBD2. V lost 3 bases and J lost 2; bases outside the gene matches: 9. The germline CDR1 and CDR2 sequences are DFQATT and SNEGSKA (reference sequence). The CDR3 runs 15 residues. The CDR3 loop is CSASAPGGRPYEQYF. The DNA of the CDR3 is TGCAGTGCTAGTGCCCCGGGAGGGCGCCCCTACGAGCAGTACTTC.

In the case of this clonotype: This could be a read error, since a much larger clone is one nucleotide away. The rearrangement joins TRBV27 to TRBJ1-2; D gene uncertain. The germline V gene has CDR1 MNHEY and CDR2 SMNVEV (reference sequence). There are 13 residues in the CDR3. The V and J ends lost 8 bases and 8 bases respectively, with 18 bases between them. The CDR3 here is CASGWSRAGGYTF. The CDR3, as DNA: TGTGCCAGCGGTTGGAGTCGGGCTGGGGGCTACACCTTC.

This clonotype was counted ten times or more. This chain uses TRBV28 with TRBJ2-7; 12 bases map to TRBD1. Germline assignment: CDR1 MDHEN and CDR2 SYDVKM. The CDR3 has 14 residues. Trimming cost V 6 bases and J 4 bases; bases outside gene matches: 4. The CDR3 here is CASRGTGGLYEQYF. For the CDR3, the DNA is TGTGCCAGCAGAGGGACAGGGGGCTTGTACGAGCAGTACTTC.

This clonotype occurred many times. A clone one base away is much larger, so this may be a read error. The chain links TRBV20-1 to TRBJ2-4; D is perhaps TRBD1 or TRBD2 (6 bases each). Germline V gene sequence: CDR1 DFQATT, CDR2 SNEGSKA (reference sequence). The CDR3 totals 12 residues. The CDR3 sequence is CSAGGRQNSQYF. The CDR3 DNA reads as TGCAGTGCCGGGGGCAGACAAAACAGTCAGTACTTC.

There are many counts of this clonotype. The V gene is TRBV6-1, the J gene TRBJ2-5; D remains unclear. CDR1 is MNHNS and CDR2 is SASEGT in the germline V gene. Trimming stripped 1 base from V and 7 bases from J, with 7 bases between. The CDR3 is 12 amino acids. The CDR3, as DNA: TGTGCCAGCAGTGAAGGAGTCGGGACCCAGTACTTC. It encodes CASSEGVGTQYF.

The chain has TRBV12-3 or TRBV12-4 and TRBJ2-3; D gene uncertain. This CDR3 contains 17 residues. The germline V and J ends were trimmed by 10 bases and 1 base, with 24 bases remaining between them. The CDR3 nucleotides are TGTGCCACCTCGGGCGGTAACCCCTATTCTGGCACAGATACGCAGTATTTT. It specifies CATSGGNPYSGTDTQYF.

This clonotype was seen repeatedly, ten times or more. The V gene is TRBV6-6, the J gene TRBJ1-1; 9 nucleotides agree with TRBD1. V lost 7 bases to trimming and J lost 3 bases; unmatched junction nucleotides: 12. CDR3 length: 16 residues. CDR1 and CDR2 (germline): MNHNY, SVGAGI (reference sequence). CDR3 sequence (DNA): TGTGCCAGCACTCCCGGACAGGGGAAAAAGTACACTGAAGCTTTCTTT. It codes for CASTPGQGKKYTEAFF.